The 25 T cell receptor beta chains in this list originate from one sample, sequenced in a study of PD-1 blockade in classical Hodgkin lymphoma. Relapses following autologous stem cell transplantation were seen in all patients, with brentuximab vedotin exposure varying. Here immunoSEQ multiplex PCR was the method, and the copy in TCRdb shows in-frame clones only, minus some. The sample shows several thousand clones, approximately 80% of them seen only once. The material was peripheral blood mononuclear cells (PBMCs), obtained before the second cycle of nivolumab. The source of these receptors is a human donor with classical Hodgkin lymphoma.

CDR3 sequence: CASSEAGQGDSYEQYF. CDR3 nucleotides: TGTGCCAGCAGTGAAGCGGGACAGGGGGACTCCTACGAGCAGTACTTC. The chain has TRBV2 and TRBJ2-7, with TRBD1 identical over 11 bases. This CDR3 has 16 residues. V lost 0 bases, J lost 0 bases, and 1 base stayed unmatched. Per germline, CDR1 SNHLY and CDR2 FYNNEI.

The V and J genes are TRBV7-9 and TRBJ1-5; D call uncertain. V lost 2 bases and J lost 3, with 11 bases in between. The V gene's germline CDR1 is SEHNR and CDR2 FQNEAQ (reference sequence). This CDR3 comprises 15 residues. The CDR3, as DNA: TGTGCCAGCAGCTTATCGGCCGGCTTCAATCAGCCCCAGCATTTT. Translated: CASSLSAGFNQPQHF.

This chain links TRBV29-1 with TRBJ1-2, with no clear D. The V gene's germline CDR1 is SQVTM and CDR2 ANQGSEA. V shed 7 bases and J shed 1 base, with 10 bases lying between them. This CDR3 contains 12 residues. CDR3 DNA: TGCAGCGCCGAGCGGGGTAACTATGGCTACACCTTC. Amino acids: CSAERGNYGYTF.

The rearrangement joins TRBV2 to TRBJ2-4; TRBD1 is a possible D gene (5 bases). The germline CDR1 and CDR2 sequences are SNHLY and FYNNEI. The CDR3 contains 16 residues. The V end lost 0 bases, the J end lost 3 bases, and 12 bases lay between the germline ends. CDR3 nucleotide sequence: TGTGCCAGCAGTGAAGCGATAGGGGAAGGCAAAAACATTCAGTACTTC. It yields the protein CASSEAIGEGKNIQYF.

V gene TRBV5-5 combines with J gene TRBJ2-3; D is uncertain. Looked up from germline, CDR1 is SGHKS and CDR2 is YYEKEE (reference sequence). The ends were cut back, 3 bases at V and 4 bases at J, with 9 bases in the middle. CDR3 length equals 13 residues. The CDR3 protein is CASSSPPADTQYF. The CDR3 DNA is TGTGCCAGCAGCTCCCCCCCGGCAGATACGCAGTATTTT.

The chain has TRBV5-1 and TRBJ2-2; D not certain. This CDR3 is built from 15 residues. CDR1 SGHRS and CDR2 YFSETQ come from the germline V gene. Deletions cut 0 bases from V and 1 base from J, with 7 bases between. In DNA form, the CDR3 reads TGCGCCAGCAGCTTGGTTCTCCTGAACACCGGGGAGCTGTTTTTT. This encodes CASSLVLLNTGELFF.

This clone is a singleton in its sample. This chain links TRBV28 with TRBJ2-3; 9 positions match TRBD2. Germline trimming cut 6 bases from V and 9 bases from J; bases unmatched to any gene: 10. This CDR3 comprises 14 residues. The germline CDR1 and CDR2 sequences are MDHEN and SYDVKM. This CDR3 is CASSNSGRSFTQYF. The DNA for the CDR3 is TGTGCCAGCAGCAATAGCGGGAGATCTTTCACGCAGTATTTT.

The chain joins TRBV29-1 to TRBJ1-3; no definite D call. Germline V CDR1 and CDR2: SQVTM, ANQGSEA. Trimming cost V 3 bases and J 0 bases, with 3 bases left between them. The CDR3 is 12 amino acids. The CDR3, as DNA: TGCAGCGTTGAGGGCTCTGGAAACACCATATATTTT. Translated: CSVEGSGNTIYF.

The CDR3 nucleotides read TGTGCCAGCAGATCGGGACAGGGGGTTGAGCAGTACTTC. This codes for CASRSGQGVEQYF. This rearrangement joins TRBV28 to TRBJ2-7; 11 bases match TRBD1. V shed 6 bases and J 7 bases; nucleotides not matched to a gene: 5. In germline, CDR1 is MDHEN, CDR2 SYDVKM. CDR3 length: 13 residues.

This clone was seen once. The rearrangement uses TRBV7-8 and TRBJ2-6; no firm D call. Trimming left V 3 bases short and J 0 bases short, with 18 bases between. This CDR3 contains 19 residues. Germline loops: CDR1 SGHVS, CDR2 FQNEAQ. The CDR3 bases are TGTGCCAGCAGCTTGCCTCGGAGCCCCGCCAGCTCTGGGGCCAACGTCCTGACTTTC. Its protein is CASSLPRSPASSGANVLTF.

The V and J genes are TRBV27 and TRBJ2-1; TRBD2 aligns across 8 bases. Germline V gives CDR1 MNHEY, CDR2 SMNVEV (reference sequence). The CDR3 is 19 residues long. The V and J ends lost 7 bases and 2 bases, in that order; junction bases with no gene match: 19. As DNA, the CDR3 is TGTGCCAGCATCCGACGGGGGGGGCGCGTGAGCGGAACCTACAATGAGCAGTTCTTC. Its protein is CASIRRGGRVSGTYNEQFF.

The genes are TRBV5-5 and TRBJ2-1; the match to TRBD2 covers 8 bases. Germline values: CDR1 SGHKS, CDR2 YYEKEE (reference sequence). Unmatched junction bases numbered 10, after V lost 5 bases and J lost 6 bases. The CDR3 has 15 residues. The CDR3 nucleotides read TGTGCCAGCAGTTTGTATGGACTAGCTTCCAATGAGCAGTTCTTC. Translating gives CASSLYGLASNEQFF.

This clone was counted a single time. The CDR3 DNA reads TGTGCCACCAGCAGAGATCCTAGCGGGAGAGATGAGCAGTTCTTC. It specifies CATSRDPSGRDEQFF. The rearrangement uses TRBV15 and TRBJ2-1; 10 bases agree with TRBD2. Germline V CDR1 and CDR2: LNHNV, YYDKDF (reference sequence). J gave up 8 bases and V 0 bases, and 4 bases lay outside the gene matches. The CDR3 contains 15 residues.

V is TRBV7-8 and J is TRBJ2-7, with 7 bases matching TRBD1. CDR1 and CDR2 from the germline V gene are SGHVS and FQNEAQ. V shed 1 base, J shed 7 bases, and the junction held 16 bases outside the gene matches. The CDR3 consists of 17 residues. For the CDR3, the DNA is TGTGCCAGCAGCTTAGTAAGGTGGCAGGGGGTGGAATGGGAGCAGTACTTC. Translating it yields CASSLVRWQGVEWEQYF.

J is TRBJ2-3 and V is TRBV27; 14 nucleotides agree with TRBD2. Germline assignment: CDR1 MNHEY and CDR2 SMNVEV (reference sequence). Trimming at V came to 5 bases and at J to 7 bases, leaving 8 bases not matched to a gene. CDR3 length: 16 amino acids. CDR3 coding DNA: TGTGCCAGCAGTCCAACCGGGACTAGCGGGAGCTATACGCAGTATTTT. Translated: CASSPTGTSGSYTQYF.

Points on this clone: The same CDR3 is also encoded by other DNA sequences in this sample. The chain joins TRBV27 to TRBJ1-5; D is possibly TRBD1 (5 bases). The length of the CDR3 is 15 residues. The V and J ends lost 3 bases and 3 bases respectively, with 12 bases between them. Germline V gene data show CDR1 as MNHEY and CDR2 as SMNVEV (reference sequence). Here the CDR3 DNA reads TGTGCCAGCAGTTTCGGTTCAGGGAACAATCAGCCCCAGCATTTT. Protein: CASSFGSGNNQPQHF.

The J gene is TRBJ2-1, the V gene TRBV9, with TRBD2 matching 11 bases. CDR3 length equals 14 residues. The V and J ends lost 3 bases and 5 bases, in that order; junction bases with no gene match: 1. Germline V gene sequence: CDR1 SGDLS, CDR2 YYNGEE. The CDR3 DNA reads as TGTGCCAGCAGCGCTAGCGGGAGGCACAATGAGCAGTTCTTC. Translating it yields CASSASGRHNEQFF.

The chain uses TRBV28 and TRBJ2-1, with D possibly matching TRBD1 (5 bases). V shed 5 bases and J shed 7 bases, with 27 bases lying between them. Germline V gene sequence: CDR1 MDHEN, CDR2 SYDVKM. This CDR3 spans 18 amino acids. CDR3 nucleotide sequence: TGTGCCAGCAGTCTACTGGGTACAGGAAAGTCTTCGCGGAATGAGCAGTTCTTC. Residues: CASSLLGTGKSSRNEQFF.

The chain recombines TRBV5-1 with TRBJ2-3; a possible D gene is TRBD1 (5 bases). Trimming removed 4 bases from V and 0 bases from J, with 12 bases in between. The germline V gene has CDR1 SGHRS and CDR2 YFSETQ. The CDR3 has 15 residues. The CDR3, as DNA: TGCGCCAGCAGCCAAATTTGGGGCAGCACAGATACGCAGTATTTT. Amino acid sequence: CASSQIWGSTDTQYF.

The gene calls are TRBV29-1 and TRBJ1-1; maybe TRBD1 (5 bases). This CDR3 is built from 11 residues. Between the trimmed V and J ends, which lost 6 bases and 6 bases, there was a span of 11 bases. The germline V gene has CDR1 SQVTM and CDR2 ANQGSEA. CDR3 residues: CSVGWGAEAFF. The DNA for the CDR3 is TGCAGCGTCGGTTGGGGGGCTGAAGCTTTCTTT.

The chain links TRBV21-1 to TRBJ2-7; the table's D call, TRBD1, was not checked against the DNA. TRBV21-1 is shown as a pseudogene. The CDR3 is 13 residues long. The CDR3 DNA reads TGTGCTCACCGAGGCAGGGGAGACTACGAGCAGTACTTC. Protein: CAHRGRGDYEQYF.

This clone has just one count. V gene TRBV29-1 combines with J gene TRBJ2-5; 8 nucleotides agree with TRBD2. The CDR3 runs to 13 residues. Trimming at V came to 8 bases and at J to 4 bases, leaving 9 bases not matched to a gene. Germline V gene data show CDR1 as SQVTM and CDR2 as ANQGSEA. CDR3 nucleotide sequence: TGCAGCTTGGAAGTAGCGGGACTAGAGACCCAGTACTTC. This translates into CSLEVAGLETQYF.

By share, this clone ranks as medium-sized. Other DNA sequences from this sample encode an identical CDR3 as well. This chain uses TRBV7-2 with TRBJ1-3; 8 bases line up with TRBD1. J lost 8 bases, V lost 1 base, and 7 bases had no gene match. The CDR3 length is 15 residues. Germline loops: CDR1 SGHTA, CDR2 FQGNSA. The DNA for the CDR3 is TGTGCCAGCAGCTTAGGATTCGGACAGGGAGACACCATATATTTT. Its protein is CASSLGFGQGDTIYF.

The rearrangement uses TRBV27 and TRBJ1-3; D is undetermined. The CDR3 extends over 14 amino acids. Looked up from germline, CDR1 is MNHEY and CDR2 is SMNVEV (reference sequence). V lost 2 bases, J lost 9 bases, and 14 bases lay in between. DNA of the CDR3: TGTGCCAGCAGTTTAAACCCCTCCGTGTCCACCATATATTTT. Amino acids: CASSLNPSVSTIYF.

The chain couples TRBV6-4 to TRBJ1-1; D might be TRBD1 (5 bases). Trimming took off 6 bases at V and 1 base at J, with 12 bases between the two ends. Germline lookup yields CDR1 MRHNA and CDR2 SNTAGT. There are 14 residues in the CDR3. The CDR3 region has the DNA TGTGCCAGCAGGCGAGACAGTGCGAACACTGAAGCTTTCTTT. Its translation: CASRRDSANTEAFF.